The 27 T cell receptor beta chains below all came from one sample that was sequenced in a study of blood T cell repertoires in COVID-19. This table comes from immunoSEQ multiplex PCR, and its TCRdb copy is limited to in-frame clones, with some not included. The sample has almost 70,000 clones, roughly 80% seen once. The sequencing sample was made of peripheral blood. Source of these receptors: a man in his 60s with acute or convalescent COVID-19.

The genes are TRBV10-1 and TRBJ1-1; 10 bases line up with TRBD1. With 4 bases clipped from V and 4 bases from J, the junction kept 0 bases outside the gene matches. Germline CDR1 and CDR2: WNHNN and SYGVQD (reference sequence). The CDR3 is 13 amino acids. CDR3 bases: TGCGCCAGCAGTGGACAGGGGGCCACTGAAGCTTTCTTT. This translates into CASSGQGATEAFF.

The CDR3 sequence is CASSLGQGGEQFF. CDR3 coding DNA: TGCGCCAGCAGCTTGGGACAAGGAGGGGAGCAGTTCTTC. This chain uses TRBV5-1 with TRBJ2-1, with D tentatively TRBD2 (6 bases). Germline V gene data show CDR1 as SGHRS and CDR2 as YFSETQ. Trimming took off 0 bases at V and 10 bases at J, with 11 bases between the two ends. CDR3 length equals 13 residues.

This clone was detected only once. CDR3 in DNA: TGTGCCAGCAGCTCCGGGGACAGGCCATCCTATGGCTACACCTTC. Amino acids: CASSSGDRPSYGYTF. V usage is TRBV7-9 and J usage is TRBJ1-2; TRBD1 aligns across 8 bases. The CDR3 has 15 amino acids. Germline V gene data show CDR1 as SEHNR and CDR2 as FQNEAQ (reference sequence). V gave up 4 bases and J gave up 4 bases; unmatched junction bases: 8.

The rearrangement uses TRBV10-3 and TRBJ1-5; 7 nucleotides line up with TRBD1. The CDR3 contains 15 residues. J was trimmed by 6 bases and V by 5 bases; bases with no gene match: 10. Looked up from germline, CDR1 is ENHRY and CDR2 is SYGVKD. The CDR3 protein is CAISMGQGGSQPQHF. In DNA form, the CDR3 reads TGTGCCATCAGTATGGGGCAGGGGGGTAGTCAGCCCCAGCATTTT.

This chain connects TRBV19 to TRBJ2-4; 10 nucleotides match TRBD2. From germline, CDR1 is LNHDA and CDR2 SQIVND (reference sequence). The CDR3 consists of 14 residues. Trimming took 5 bases from V and 9 from J; bases not matched to a gene: 7. The CDR3 nucleotides are TGTGCCAGTAGTGCCGCTAGCGGGGGAGGCATTCAGTACTTC. This codes for CASSAASGGGIQYF.

This chain uses TRBV19 with TRBJ2-7; 7 bases map to TRBD1. Germline V lookup: CDR1 LNHDA, CDR2 SQIVND (reference sequence). The CDR3 runs 12 residues. J lost 4 bases, V lost 5 bases, and 2 bases had no gene match. The CDR3 DNA reads TGTGCCAGTAGTCACAGGGGTTACGAGCAGTACTTC. Its translation: CASSHRGYEQYF.

The chain uses TRBV7-2 and TRBJ1-1; TRBD1 agrees at 9 bases. V was clipped by 3 bases and J by 4 bases; unmatched bases: 6. The CDR3 sequence is 15 residues long. Per the germline V gene, CDR1 is SGHTA and CDR2 is FQGNSA. The CDR3: CASSLTGGISTEAFF. Written as DNA, the CDR3 is TGTGCCAGCAGCTTGACAGGGGGGATTAGCACTGAAGCTTTCTTT.

This clone was picked up one time. The V call is TRBV11-2, the J call TRBJ2-5; 7 bases are shared with TRBD1. The J segment lost 2 bases and the V segment lost 0 bases, leaving 6 bases of the junction unmatched. The germline CDR1 and CDR2 sequences are SGHAT and FQNNGV. The CDR3 covers 16 residues. The CDR3 here is CASSLEGTASQETQYF. The CDR3 DNA is TGTGCCAGCAGCTTAGAGGGGACAGCAAGTCAAGAGACCCAGTACTTC. The full variable domain, its missing parts supplied by reference TRBV11-2 and TRBJ2-5, is EAGVAQSPRYKIIEKRQSVAFWCNPISGHATLYWYQQILGQGPKLLIQFQNNGVVDDSQLPKDRFSAERLKGVDSTLKIQPAKLEDSAVYLCASSLEGTASQETQYFGPGTRLLVL.

The chain joins TRBV18 to TRBJ1-3; D remains unclear. V shed 5 bases and J shed 0 bases, with 14 bases lying between them. This CDR3 region has 16 residues. Germline V gene sequence: CDR1 KGHSH, CDR2 LQKENI. Here the CDR3 reads CASSGSRRDSGNTIYF. CDR3 DNA: TGTGCCAGCTCAGGGAGTCGGCGGGACTCTGGAAACACCATATATTTT.

About this clone itself: Distinct nucleotide sequences in the sample also encode this CDR3. V usage is TRBV9 and J usage is TRBJ2-5, with TRBD1 identical over 9 bases. The germline gives CDR1 SGDLS, CDR2 YYNGEE. Trimming removed 0 bases from V and 7 bases from J; junction bases left unmatched: 7. There are 15 residues in the CDR3. CDR3 DNA sequence: TGTGCCAGCAGCGTAGGGGACAGGGACTTGGGGACCCAGTACTTC. Its protein is CASSVGDRDLGTQYF.

As DNA, the CDR3 is TGTGCCAGCAGTTACGGGACAGGGAACAGTGAGCAGTTCTTC. The encoded protein is CASSYGTGNSEQFF. The V gene is TRBV6-5, the J gene TRBJ2-1, with TRBD1 matching over 9 bases. Germline lookup yields CDR1 MNHEY and CDR2 SVGAGI. This CDR3 is 14 amino acids long. Unmatched junction bases numbered 5, after V lost 2 bases and J lost 9 bases.

J is TRBJ2-2 and V is TRBV7-6; 7 nucleotides align to TRBD2. There are 15 residues in the CDR3. The J segment lost 3 bases and the V segment lost 0 bases, leaving 1 base of the junction unmatched. The germline V gene encodes CDR1 SGHVS and CDR2 FNYEAQ. The CDR3 spells CASSLAGGYTGELFF. Written as DNA, the CDR3 is TGTGCCAGCAGCTTAGCGGGGGGGTACACCGGGGAGCTGTTTTTT.

This rearrangement joins TRBV19 to TRBJ1-1; D is possibly TRBD1 (5 bases). Deletions cut 6 bases from V and 1 base from J, with 12 bases between. Germline CDR1 and CDR2: LNHDA and SQIVND (reference sequence). This CDR3 spans 14 amino acids. In nucleotides, the CDR3 is TGTGCCAGTAGAAGACAGTCCCCGAACACTGAAGCTTTCTTT. Its translation is CASRRQSPNTEAFF.

V usage is TRBV5-1 and J usage is TRBJ2-2, with 8 bases that match TRBD2. The CDR3 is made up of 14 amino acids. V dropped 6 bases and J dropped 5; count of bases not matched to a gene: 6. Germline CDR1 SGHRS, CDR2 YFSETQ. This chain's CDR3 is CASTPGGRTGELFF. For the CDR3, the DNA is TGCGCCAGCACCCCGGGGGGGCGTACCGGGGAGCTGTTTTTT.

V gene TRBV9 combines with J gene TRBJ1-6; the D gene is possibly TRBD1 (5 bases). Germline V lookup: CDR1 SGDLS, CDR2 YYNGEE. The CDR3 is made up of 16 amino acids. Trimming cost V 0 bases and J 7 bases, with 14 bases left between them. Here the CDR3 DNA reads TGTGCCAGCAGCGTAGTTGGGGCAGGGCCCAATTCACCCCTCCACTTT. Amino acids: CASSVVGAGPNSPLHF.

This rearrangement joins TRBV25-1 to TRBJ1-5; TRBD1 aligns across 8 bases. Trimming took 1 base from V and 4 from J; bases not matched to a gene: 3. Germline CDR1 MGHDK, CDR2 SYGVNS. The CDR3 spans 15 residues. The CDR3 protein is CASSESRTGNQPQHF. Here the CDR3 DNA reads TGTGCCAGCAGTGAATCCAGGACAGGGAATCAGCCCCAGCATTTT.

The chain has TRBV15 and TRBJ1-2, with a tentative D call TRBD1 (5 bases). Deletions cut 6 bases from V and 0 bases from J, with 11 bases between. The length of the CDR3 is 14 residues. In germline, CDR1 is LNHNV, CDR2 YYDKDF (reference sequence). The CDR3 DNA reads as TGTGCCACCAGTAGGGGCCAAACTAACTATGGCTACACCTTC. Encoded protein: CATSRGQTNYGYTF.

The chain carries TRBV7-2 and TRBJ2-2; 9 bases map to TRBD2. CDR1 is SGHTA, CDR2 FQGNSA, per germline. The CDR3 has 16 amino acids. With V trimmed by 5 bases and J by 4 bases, 8 bases remained unmatched. CDR3 in amino acids: CASSERGGAGTGELFF. The CDR3 DNA is TGTGCCAGCAGCGAACGCGGGGGGGCGGGCACCGGGGAGCTGTTTTTT.

The chain joins TRBV5-8 to TRBJ2-3; unclear D gene. Trimming took 0 bases from V and 0 from J, leaving 11 bases between them. This CDR3 is 16 amino acids long. CDR1 is SGHTS, CDR2 YDEGEE, per germline. The DNA for the CDR3 is TGTGCCAGCAGCTTGGGTCGTCGACTTAGCACAGATACGCAGTATTTT. It is translated as CASSLGRRLSTDTQYF.

The rearrangement joins TRBV6-6 to TRBJ1-2, with D possibly being TRBD1 (5 bases). The CDR3 has 12 amino acids. V was pared by 5 bases and J by 8 bases, with 12 bases between. Germline-derived CDR1 and CDR2 are MNHNY and SVGAGI (reference sequence). CDR3 sequence (DNA): TGTGCCAGCAGTCAACTCAGGGTAGGCTACACCTTC. Its translation: CASSQLRVGYTF.

The chain links TRBV6-1 to TRBJ1-1; 8 bases agree with TRBD1. The CDR3 has 17 amino acids. The germline V gene encodes CDR1 MNHNS and CDR2 SASEGT. V was pared by 2 bases and J by 3 bases, with 11 bases of the junction left unmatched. CDR3 sequence reads: CASSEPTGAGWYTEAFF. CDR3 nucleotide sequence: TGTGCCAGCAGTGAACCGACAGGGGCAGGATGGTACACTGAAGCTTTCTTT.

This sequence joins TRBV14 and TRBJ1-3; maybe TRBD1 (5 bases). V was pared by 4 bases and J by 6 bases, with 13 bases between. Germline V gene lookup returns CDR1 SGHDN and CDR2 FVKESK. The CDR3 has 14 amino acids. CDR3 protein: CASSPGLRLNTIYF. CDR3 coding DNA: TGTGCCAGCAGCCCGGGACTGAGATTAAACACCATATATTTT.

The V call is TRBV25-1, the J call TRBJ1-1; possible D gene TRBD1, 6 bases. The germline CDR1 and CDR2 sequences are MGHDK and SYGVNS. The CDR3 is made up of 13 amino acids. The V gene lost 6 bases and the J gene lost 6 bases, with 14 bases spanning the gap. The CDR3 is CASSRGAQPEAFF. The CDR3, as DNA: TGTGCCAGCAGCAGGGGCGCGCAACCTGAAGCTTTCTTT.

In its sample, this clone was seen a few times. The V and J genes are TRBV5-1 and TRBJ1-4, with 7 bases fitting TRBD1. Germline CDR1 and CDR2: SGHRS and YFSETQ. The CDR3 is 16 amino acids. V lost 0 bases, J lost 4 bases, and 6 bases stayed unmatched. The CDR3 DNA follows: TGCGCCAGCAGCTTGGATCTACAGGGGCTTAATGAAAAACTGTTTTTT. It translates to CASSLDLQGLNEKLFF.

This rearrangement joins TRBV11-2 to TRBJ1-3, with D hard to call. CDR3 size: 15 residues. V was shortened by 3 bases and J by 2 bases, with 11 bases between the two germline ends. From germline, CDR1 is SGHAT and CDR2 FQNNGV. CDR3 nucleotide sequence: TGTGCCAGCAGCTTTCCCTCTTTCGCTGGAAACACCATATATTTT. This gives the protein CASSFPSFAGNTIYF.

The V and J genes are TRBV11-3 and TRBJ2-5; possible D gene TRBD2, 6 bases. The germline CDR1 and CDR2 sequences are SGHNT and YENEEA. This CDR3 comprises 14 residues. V was shortened by 5 bases and J by 5 bases, with 15 bases between the two germline ends. CDR3 in amino acids: CASSPGLMGETQYF. The CDR3 coding sequence is TGTGCCAGCAGCCCGGGACTGATGGGGGAGACCCAGTACTTC.

V is TRBV7-6 and J is TRBJ1-1, with TRBD1 matching 8 bases. With 4 bases clipped from V and 1 base from J, the junction kept 5 bases outside the gene matches. CDR1 SGHVS and CDR2 FNYEAQ come from the germline V gene. The CDR3 has 15 amino acids. This chain's CDR3 is CASSSATGANTEAFF. Here the CDR3 DNA reads TGTGCCAGCAGCTCCGCGACAGGGGCGAACACTGAAGCTTTCTTT. The full variable domain, rest sourced from reference TRBV7-6 and TRBJ1-1, is GAGVSQSPRYKVTKRGQDVALRCDPISGHVSLYWYRQALGQGPEFLTYFNYEAQQDKSGLPNDRFSAERPEGSISTLTIQRTEQRDSAMYRCASSSATGANTEAFFGQGTRLTVV.